The 6 T cell receptor beta chains below were found in one sample sequenced in a study of blood T cell repertoires in COVID-19. Clones were read by immunoSEQ multiplex PCR, and TCRdb kept only the in-frame ones, dropping some. The sample shows 150,000 to 170,000 clones, 91% of them seen only once. Sequencing was done on a sample of peripheral blood. The receptor set was obtained from a man over 45 with acute or convalescent COVID-19.

The chain recombines TRBV3-1 (or the pseudogene TRBV3-2) with TRBJ2-7; no clear D. Per the germline V gene, CDR1 is LGHDT and CDR2 is YNNKEL (reference sequence). The CDR3 has 16 amino acids. With 0 bases removed from V and 2 bases from J, the gap between germline ends came to 14 bases. CDR3 DNA sequence: TGTGCCAGCAGCCAAGAGTACGGTAGCCCCCCCTACGAGCAGTACTTC. It is translated as CASSQEYGSPPYEQYF.

The chain employs TRBV18 and TRBJ2-3; the match to TRBD2 covers 13 bases. Germline CDR1 is KGHSH and CDR2 is LQKENI. This CDR3 has 18 amino acids. Trimming cost V 0 bases and J 2 bases; bases outside gene matches: 5. CDR3 region: CASSPPKTSGRTTDTQYF. CDR3 DNA sequence: TGTGCCAGCTCACCACCTAAGACTAGCGGGAGGACCACAGATACGCAGTATTTT.

The chain couples TRBV27 to TRBJ2-2, with 12 nucleotides matching TRBD2. Germline CDR1 is MNHEY and CDR2 is SMNVEV (reference sequence). The CDR3 extends over 15 amino acids. The V segment lost 2 bases and the J segment 7 bases; nucleotides outside the gene matches: 2. The CDR3 region has the DNA TGTGCCAGCAGTTTACTAGCGGGAGGGCTCGGGGAGCTGTTTTTT. Amino acid sequence: CASSLLAGGLGELFF.

The chain has TRBV5-1 and TRBJ2-1, with D tentatively TRBD2 (6 bases). This CDR3 has 15 residues. V dropped 2 bases and J dropped 5 bases, with 14 bases sitting between them. CDR1 and CDR2 (germline): SGHRS, YFSETQ. CDR3 nucleotide sequence: TGCGCCAGCAGCTTCCAGCGGGTCGGCCACAATGAGCAGTTCTTC. Its translation is CASSFQRVGHNEQFF.

This clone was detected only once. J is TRBJ2-1 and V is TRBV7-2; 8 bases match TRBD2. CDR3 length equals 14 residues. V lost 3 bases and J lost 9; bases outside the gene matches: 7. Germline-derived CDR1 and CDR2 are SGHTA and FQGNSA. In DNA, the CDR3 is TGTGCCAGCAGCTTGTGGACTAGCACCATTGAGCAGTTCTTC. Translation: CASSLWTSTIEQFF. Variable domain in full (rest from reference TRBV7-2 and TRBJ2-1): GAGVSQSPSNKVTEKGKDVELRCDPISGHTALYWYRQSLGQGLEFLIYFQGNSAPDKSGLPSDRFSAERTGGSVSTLTIQRTQQEDSAVYLCASSLWTSTIEQFFGPGTRLTVL.

This chain joins TRBV5-1 and TRBJ2-2, with 10 positions matching TRBD1. V lost 2 bases, J lost 7 bases, and 5 bases stayed unmatched. Germline loops: CDR1 SGHRS, CDR2 YFSETQ. This CDR3 contains 15 residues. This chain's CDR3 is CASSLTRTGGGELFF. CDR3 in DNA: TGCGCCAGCAGCTTAACCCGGACAGGGGGCGGGGAGCTGTTTTTT. Looking up the rest from reference TRBV5-1 and TRBJ2-2 gives the full variable domain: KAGVTQTPRYLIKTRGQQVTLSCSPISGHRSVSWYQQTPGQGLQFLFEYFSETQRNKGNFPGRFSGRQFSNSRSEMNVSTLELGDSALYLCASSLTRTGGGELFFGEGSRLTVL.